Ten or more counts support the clone carrying this T cell receptor (beta chain). These data are taken from a study of T-cell reconstitution after alpha-beta-depleted transplantation in children. The library targeted TCRbeta and was prepared with unique molecular identifiers. TCRdb called the PCR reads again in MiXCR, with one record for every CDR3 protein. Here the sample spans around 500,000 distinct CDR3 sequences, around 13% being singletons. The specimen comprised PBMCs from the stem cell graft donor, sampled from the stem cell graft. This receptor was taken from a human donor who donated a stem cell graft to a child with combined immunodeficiency.

The chain's CDR3 is CASKRTGGGELFF. The CDR3 DNA reads TGTGCCAGCAAAAGGACCGGGGGCGGGGAGCTGTTTTTT. This chain uses TRBV6-6 with TRBJ2-2; the D gene is possibly TRBD2 (6 bases). CDR1 and CDR2 from the germline V gene are MNHNY and SVGAGI (reference sequence). Deletions cut 7 bases from V and 7 bases from J, with 13 bases between. The CDR3 has 13 residues.